These 20 T cell receptor beta chains were all obtained from the same sample, sequenced in a study of metastatic and nonmetastatic thyroid tumors. All patients were treatment-naive before thyroid surgery. TCRdb redid the clone calls on the PCR reads using MiXCR. This repertoire shows some 6,900 clones, roughly 32% found once; its top ten account for over 15%. Sequencing used adjacent normal tissue. These receptor sequences come from a female donor with papillary thyroid cancer or a benign thyroid nodule (not recorded which). Some clones in this sample may be carry-over from other donors' samples.

By sample share, this clone is medium-sized. Since a much larger clone is just one base distant, this may be a read error. Within the sample, other DNA sequences also encode this same CDR3. CDR3 region: CASSLNRGGEYEQYF. The CDR3 bases are TGTGCCAGCAGTTTAAACCGGGGGGGGGAGTACGAGCAGTACTTC. The chain uses TRBV12-3 or TRBV12-4 and TRBJ2-7, with 8 bases that match TRBD2. The length of the CDR3 is 15 residues. J was trimmed by 4 bases and V by 2 bases; bases with no gene match: 7.

Notes on this clone: A much larger clone differs from this one at a single base, so this may be a read error. The chain is built from TRBV9 and TRBJ2-7, with TRBD2 as a possible D gene (6 bases). Germline V CDR1 and CDR2: SGDLS, YYNGEE. This CDR3 spans 15 amino acids. The ends were cut back, 0 bases at V and 6 bases at J, with 16 bases in the middle. CDR3 coding DNA: TGTGCCAGCAGCGTAGGGAGGGGTGGAGGGTCCGAGCAGTACTTC. It yields the protein CASSVGRGGGSEQYF. The full variable domain, its missing parts supplied by reference TRBV9 and TRBJ2-7, is DSGVTQTPKHLITATGQRVTLRCSPRSGDLSVYWYQQSLDQGLQFLIQYYNGEERAKGNILERFSAQQFPDLHSELNLSSLELGDSALYFCASSVGRGGGSEQYFGPGTRLTVT.

The table lists this clone with a few counts. V and J are TRBV6-2 or TRBV6-3 and TRBJ1-1; D is possibly TRBD1 (6 bases). The CDR3 sequence is 15 residues long. Trimming removed 1 base at V and 9 bases at J, with 18 bases between. Germline CDR1 reads MNHEY; CDR2 reads SVGEGT. Written as DNA, the CDR3 is TGTGCCAGCAGTTACTATCCTGAGACAGGAATTAAAGCTTTCTTT. Its translation: CASSYYPETGIKAFF.

The sample holds many counts of this clone. J is TRBJ1-3 and V is TRBV29-1; tentatively, D is TRBD1 (5 bases). CDR1 is SQVTM, CDR2 ANQGSEA, per germline. The CDR3 runs 13 residues. The V end lost 4 bases, the J end lost 2 bases, and 9 bases lay between the germline ends. The CDR3 sequence is CSVAQGTGNTIYF. The CDR3 nucleotides are TGCAGCGTTGCGCAGGGTACTGGAAACACCATATATTTT.

This clone has more than one count but fewer than ten. The CDR3 bases are TGTGCCAGCATCCCAGACGGACGGCGGGCTTTCTTT. Encoded protein: CASIPDGRRAFF. This chain connects TRBV6-1 to TRBJ1-1; D unresolved. There are 12 residues in the CDR3. Germline V gene data show CDR1 as MNHNS and CDR2 as SASEGT. V was cut by 7 bases and J by 11 bases, with 17 bases left in between.

This clone occurred a few times. The CDR3 spells CASRTAANEQFF. The CDR3 coding sequence is TGTGCCAGCAGGACCGCCGCCAATGAGCAGTTCTTC. V gene TRBV12-3 or TRBV12-4 combines with J gene TRBJ2-1; D is uncertain. The CDR3 length is 12 residues. Trimming took 6 bases from V and 6 from J, leaving 9 bases between them.

This clone was observed at least ten times. Other DNA variants within this sample encode the same CDR3. The rearrangement joins TRBV12-3 or TRBV12-4 to TRBJ2-6; D is perhaps TRBD1 (6 bases). The CDR3 runs 18 residues. Trimming pared 8 bases from V and 4 bases from J, leaving 24 bases between. The CDR3 DNA is TGTGCCAGCGCCTCGAAGACAGGATCGATCTCGGGGGCCAACGTCCTGACTTTC. Its protein product is CASASKTGSISGANVLTF.

This clone turned up a few times. The V and J genes are TRBV6-1 and TRBJ1-2; D unresolved. This CDR3 spans 14 amino acids. CDR1 and CDR2 (germline): MNHNS, SASEGT. V dropped 5 bases and J dropped 4 bases, with 14 bases sitting between them. CDR3 nucleotides: TGTGCCAGCAGTCTCCGGGATCTCCTCTATGGCTACACCTTC. Translating gives CASSLRDLLYGYTF.

The rearrangement joins TRBV7-2 to TRBJ1-5; D is ambiguous. Per the germline V gene, CDR1 is SGHTA and CDR2 is FQGNSA. V was trimmed by 3 bases and J by 3 bases, leaving 9 bases between them. CDR3 size: 14 residues. CDR3 DNA sequence: TGTGCCAGCAGCTTCAACGGTCTCAATCAGCCCCAGCATTTT. It yields the protein CASSFNGLNQPQHF.

The chain uses TRBV2 and TRBJ2-7; D unclear. The CDR3 length is 15 residues. Trimming took off 10 bases at V and 6 bases at J, with 25 bases between the two ends. Per germline, CDR1 SNHLY and CDR2 FYNNEI. The CDR3 nucleotides read TGTGCCATCATTGACGGAAGGGTCCTCCCGGTCGAGCAGTACTTC. The encoded protein is CAIIDGRVLPVEQYF.

V is TRBV6-5 and J is TRBJ2-7; D is unclear. Trimming took off 2 bases at V and 1 base at J, with 9 bases between the two ends. CDR3 length: 14 residues. The germline V gene has CDR1 MNHEY and CDR2 SVGAGI. The CDR3 protein is CASSYHQASYEQYF. CDR3 DNA sequence: TGTGCCAGCAGTTACCACCAGGCTTCCTACGAGCAGTACTTC.

This chain uses TRBV10-1 with TRBJ2-7; a weak D match, TRBD1 (6 bases). Trimming took 5 bases from V and 2 from J, leaving 16 bases between them. Germline CDR1 is WNHNN and CDR2 is SYGVQD (reference sequence). This CDR3 region has 15 residues. CDR3 nucleotides: TGCGCCAGCAGTAAAACAGGGAGTTTTCCCTACGAGCAGTACTTC. Translating gives CASSKTGSFPYEQYF.

This clone was counted between two and nine times. The chain employs TRBV24-1 and TRBJ2-5; 9 bases agree with TRBD1. This CDR3 is built from 15 residues. V trimming: 3 bases; J trimming: 7 bases; junction bases outside the gene matches: 8. Germline CDR1 is KGHDR and CDR2 is SFDVKD. The CDR3 sequence is CATSDSKGQGGTQYF. As DNA, the CDR3 is TGTGCCACCAGTGATAGTAAGGGACAGGGAGGGACCCAGTACTTC.

The chain uses TRBV11-2 and TRBJ2-2, with 8 bases matching TRBD2. Germline-derived CDR1 and CDR2 are SGHAT and FQNNGV. The CDR3 extends over 16 amino acids. V shed 4 bases, J shed 0 bases, and the junction held 4 bases outside the gene matches. CDR3 protein: CASSYTSGPNTGELFF. The CDR3 DNA is TGTGCCAGCAGCTATACTAGCGGACCGAACACCGGGGAGCTGTTTTTT.

The rearrangement joins TRBV6-1 to TRBJ2-7; 7 nucleotides agree with TRBD1. V trimming: 2 bases; J trimming: 6 bases; junction bases outside the gene matches: 7. CDR3 length: 14 residues. Germline CDR1 is MNHNS and CDR2 is SASEGT. CDR3 coding DNA: TGTGCCAGCAGTGAACAGGGGGATTGGTCCGAGCAGTACTTC. It codes for CASSEQGDWSEQYF.

V usage is TRBV11-1 and J usage is TRBJ2-5, with 7 bases that match TRBD1. The CDR3 loop spans 14 amino acids. The trim removed 5 bases at V and 0 bases at J, leaving 3 bases unmatched. Germline V gene data show CDR1 as SGHAT and CDR2 as FQDESV (reference sequence). DNA for the CDR3: TGTGCCAGCAGCACGGGACAGCACCAAGAGACCCAGTACTTC. It codes for CASSTGQHQETQYF.

This clone was picked up many times. This may be a read error: a much more frequent sequence differs by one nucleotide. In the same sample, other DNA sequences code for this CDR3. The CDR3 loop reads CASSPGTGGAGQPQHF. The CDR3 DNA reads as TGTGCCAGCAGCCCGGGGACAGGGGGCGCGGGTCAGCCCCAGCATTTT. V is TRBV5-6 and J is TRBJ1-5; 12 bases agree with TRBD1. V shed 4 bases and J 6 bases; nucleotides not matched to a gene: 8. Germline loops: CDR1 SGHDT, CDR2 YYEEEE. CDR3 length: 16 amino acids.

The V and J genes are TRBV28 and TRBJ2-7; D gene uncertain. Trimming pared 7 bases from V and 1 base from J, leaving 11 bases between. CDR1 MDHEN and CDR2 SYDVKM come from the germline V gene. The CDR3 consists of 13 residues. CDR3 amino acids: CASKFPRSYEQYF. The CDR3 DNA reads TGTGCCAGCAAGTTCCCCCGGTCCTACGAGCAGTACTTC.

The V and J genes are TRBV19 and TRBJ1-2, with D maybe TRBD1 (6 bases). The germline V gene encodes CDR1 LNHDA and CDR2 SQIVND (reference sequence). The V end was cut by 5 bases, the J end by 4 bases, with 11 bases between. The CDR3 is 13 amino acids. The CDR3 nucleotides are TGTGCCAGTAGTGTGGACAGATCCTATGGCTACACCTTC. Translating gives CASSVDRSYGYTF.

This clone is deemed medium-sized. This chain links TRBV7-8 with TRBJ1-5; D remains unclear. Germline CDR1 and CDR2: SGHVS and FQNEAQ. The CDR3 extends over 15 amino acids. Trimming removed 5 bases at V and 0 bases at J, with 11 bases between. DNA of the CDR3: TGTGCCAGCAGCCAAGACAATTTTAGCAATCAGCCCCAGCATTTT. This encodes CASSQDNFSNQPQHF.